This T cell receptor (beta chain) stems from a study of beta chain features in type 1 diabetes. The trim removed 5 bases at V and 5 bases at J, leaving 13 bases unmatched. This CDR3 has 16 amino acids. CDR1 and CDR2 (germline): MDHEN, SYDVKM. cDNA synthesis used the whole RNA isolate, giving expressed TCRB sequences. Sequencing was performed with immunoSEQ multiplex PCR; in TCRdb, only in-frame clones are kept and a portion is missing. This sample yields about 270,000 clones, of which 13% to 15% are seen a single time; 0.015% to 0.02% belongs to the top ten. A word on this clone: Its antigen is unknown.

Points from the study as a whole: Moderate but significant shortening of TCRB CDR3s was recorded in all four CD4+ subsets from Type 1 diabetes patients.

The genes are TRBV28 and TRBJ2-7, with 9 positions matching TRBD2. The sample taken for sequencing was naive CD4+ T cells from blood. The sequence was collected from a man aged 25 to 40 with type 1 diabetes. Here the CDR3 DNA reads TGTGCCAGCAGTCCCTCGGCTAGCGGGAAGTCCAACGAGCAGTACTTC. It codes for CASSPSASGKSNEQYF.